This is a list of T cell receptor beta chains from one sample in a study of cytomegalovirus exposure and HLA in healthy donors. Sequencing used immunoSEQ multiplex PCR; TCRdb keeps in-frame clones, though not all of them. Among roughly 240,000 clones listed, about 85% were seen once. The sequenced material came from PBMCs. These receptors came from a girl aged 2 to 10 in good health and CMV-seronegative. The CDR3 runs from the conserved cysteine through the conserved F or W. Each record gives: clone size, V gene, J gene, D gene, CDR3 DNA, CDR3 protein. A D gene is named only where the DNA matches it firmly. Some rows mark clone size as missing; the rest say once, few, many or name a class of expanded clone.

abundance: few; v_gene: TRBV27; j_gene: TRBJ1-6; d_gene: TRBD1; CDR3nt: TGTGCCAGCAGTTCCGGGACAGTAGTATCACCCCTCCACTTT; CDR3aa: CASSSGTVVSPLHF
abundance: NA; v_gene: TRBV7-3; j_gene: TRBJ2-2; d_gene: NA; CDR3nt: TGTGCCAGCAGCTTAAATGCGGGGTCCACCGGGGAGCTGTTTTTT; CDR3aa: CASSLNAGSTGELFF
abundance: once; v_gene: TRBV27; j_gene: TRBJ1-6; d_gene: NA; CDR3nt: TGTGCCAGCAGGGGGGGATCTCCTCCATATTCACCCCTCCACTTT; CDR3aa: CASRGGSPPYSPLHF
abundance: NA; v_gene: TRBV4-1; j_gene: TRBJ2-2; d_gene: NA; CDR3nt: TGCGCCAGCAGCCAACAACAGGGAGCCACCGGGGAGCTGTTTTTT; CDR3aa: CASSQQQGATGELFF
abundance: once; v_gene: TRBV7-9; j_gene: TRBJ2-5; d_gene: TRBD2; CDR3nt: TGTGCCAGCAGCTCAGGACTAGCGGGTCCACAAGAGACCCAGTACTTC; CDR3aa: CASSSGLAGPQETQYF
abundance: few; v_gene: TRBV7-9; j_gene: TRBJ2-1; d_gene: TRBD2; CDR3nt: TGTGCCAGCAGCCCTAGACTAGCGGGCTACAATGAGCAGTTCTTC; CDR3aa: CASSPRLAGYNEQFF
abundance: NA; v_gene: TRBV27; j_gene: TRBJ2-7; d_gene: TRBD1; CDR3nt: TGTGCCAGCAGTCCGACGGGACAGGCCCACGAGCAGTACTTC; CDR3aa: CASSPTGQAHEQYF
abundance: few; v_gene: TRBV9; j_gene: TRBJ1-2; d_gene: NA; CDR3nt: TGTGCCAGCAGCGACCCTCGACTTTATGGCTACACCTTC; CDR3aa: CASSDPRLYGYTF
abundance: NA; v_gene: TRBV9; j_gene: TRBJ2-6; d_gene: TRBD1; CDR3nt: TGTGCCAGCAGCGTAGAAGGGCCAGGGGGCCTCTCTGGGGCCAACGTCCTGACTTTC; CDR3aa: CASSVEGPGGLSGANVLTF
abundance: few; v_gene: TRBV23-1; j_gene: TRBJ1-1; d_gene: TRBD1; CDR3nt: TGCGCCAGCAGTCCCCCGAACAGGGGAGCGAACACTGAAGCTTTCTTT; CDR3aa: CASSPPNRGANTEAFF
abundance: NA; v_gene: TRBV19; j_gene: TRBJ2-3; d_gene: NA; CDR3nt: TGTGCCAGTAGTATAGGACAGGGCACAGATACGCAGTATTTT; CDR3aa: CASSIGQGTDTQYF
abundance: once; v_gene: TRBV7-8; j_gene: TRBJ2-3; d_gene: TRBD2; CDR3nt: TGTGCCAGCAGCCTTGTCCCTTCACTAGCGGGAGGGCAAGATACGCAGTATTTT; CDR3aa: CASSLVPSLAGGQDTQYF
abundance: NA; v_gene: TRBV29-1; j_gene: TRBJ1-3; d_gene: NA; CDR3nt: TGCAGCGTTGCCCACAGGCTCTCTGGAAACACCATATATTTT; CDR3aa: CSVAHRLSGNTIYF
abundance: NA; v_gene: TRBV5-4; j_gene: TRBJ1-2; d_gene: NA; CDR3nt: TGTGCCAGCAGCTTGGGGACACCACGAATGGGGGGCTACACCTTC; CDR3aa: CASSLGTPRMGGYTF
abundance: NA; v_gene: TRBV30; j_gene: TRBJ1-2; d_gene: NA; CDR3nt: TGTGCCTGGATAACTACAGGGCTCTATGGCTACACCTTC; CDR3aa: CAWITTGLYGYTF
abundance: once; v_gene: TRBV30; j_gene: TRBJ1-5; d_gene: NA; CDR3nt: TGTGCCTGGAGTGCTACAGGGCTTGAGCCCCAGCATTTT; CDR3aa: CAWSATGLEPQHF
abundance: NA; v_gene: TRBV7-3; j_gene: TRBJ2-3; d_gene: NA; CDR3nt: TGTGCCAGCAGCTTAAAACTCTCCCTCACAGATACGCAGTATTTT; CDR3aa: CASSLKLSLTDTQYF
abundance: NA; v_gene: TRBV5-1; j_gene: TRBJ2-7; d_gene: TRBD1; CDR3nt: TGCGCCAGCAGCTTAACCCCGACAGGGTCCTACGAGCAGTACTTC; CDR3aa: CASSLTPTGSYEQYF
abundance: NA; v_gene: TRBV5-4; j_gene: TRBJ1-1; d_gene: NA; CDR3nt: TGTGCCAGCAGCTTCCGCCAGGGCCTTGAAGCTTTCTTT; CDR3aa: CASSFRQGLEAFF
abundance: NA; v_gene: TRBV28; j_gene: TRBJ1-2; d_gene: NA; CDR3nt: TGTGCCAGCAGTTTCCCCGCCGCGGGCGGCTACACCTTC; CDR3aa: CASSFPAAGGYTF
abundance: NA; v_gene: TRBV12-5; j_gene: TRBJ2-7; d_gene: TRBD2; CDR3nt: TGTGCTAGTGGTTTGGTAAGCGGGAGCTCCTACGAGCAGTACTTC; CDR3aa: CASGLVSGSSYEQYF
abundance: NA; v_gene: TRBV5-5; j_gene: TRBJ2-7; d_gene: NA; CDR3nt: TGTGCCAGCACCGAGGGCTCCTACGAGCAGTACTTC; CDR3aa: CASTEGSYEQYF
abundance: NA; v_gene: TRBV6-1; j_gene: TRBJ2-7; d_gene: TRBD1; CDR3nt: TGTGCCAGCACTACGGACAGGGGGCTCCACGAGCAGTACTTC; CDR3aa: CASTTDRGLHEQYF
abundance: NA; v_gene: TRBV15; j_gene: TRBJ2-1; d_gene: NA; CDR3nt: TGTGCCACCAGCAGAGATCTCGGGGATGAGCAGTTCTTC; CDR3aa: CATSRDLGDEQFF
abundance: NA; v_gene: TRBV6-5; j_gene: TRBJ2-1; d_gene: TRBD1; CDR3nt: TGTGCCAGCAGATTCGACAGGGGGCTCCACAATGAGCAGTTCTTC; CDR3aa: CASRFDRGLHNEQFF
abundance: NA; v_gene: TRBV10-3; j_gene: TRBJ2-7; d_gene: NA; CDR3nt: TGTGCCATCAGTGAGTCCGGCGGCTCCTACGAGCAGTACTTC; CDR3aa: CAISESGGSYEQYF
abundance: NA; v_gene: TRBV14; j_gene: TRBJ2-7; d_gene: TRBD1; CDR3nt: TGTGCCAGCAGCCAAAGACAGGGGATCTACGAGCAGTACTTC; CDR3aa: CASSQRQGIYEQYF
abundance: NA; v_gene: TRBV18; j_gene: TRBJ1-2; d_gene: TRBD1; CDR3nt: TGTGCCAGCTCACCACCGGGACAGCGAGATGGCTACACCTTC; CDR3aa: CASSPPGQRDGYTF
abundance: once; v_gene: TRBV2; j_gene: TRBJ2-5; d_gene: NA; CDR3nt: TGTGCCAGCGGTGGGGCAGCCTCCCAAGAGACCCAGTACTTC; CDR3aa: CASGGAASQETQYF
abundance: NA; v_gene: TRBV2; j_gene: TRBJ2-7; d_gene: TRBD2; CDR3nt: TGTGCCAGCAGCCCCGGGCTAGCGGGCGTCTACGAGCAGTACTTC; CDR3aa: CASSPGLAGVYEQYF
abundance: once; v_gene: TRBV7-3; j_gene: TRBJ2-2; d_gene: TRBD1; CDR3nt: TGTGCCAGCAACAGGGGGCGAGGCGGGGAGCTGTTTTTT; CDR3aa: CASNRGRGGELFF
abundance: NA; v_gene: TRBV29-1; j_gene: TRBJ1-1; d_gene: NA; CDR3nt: TGCAGCGCTCCCCGCGCGGGTCCCAACACTGAAGCTTTCTTT; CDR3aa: CSAPRAGPNTEAFF
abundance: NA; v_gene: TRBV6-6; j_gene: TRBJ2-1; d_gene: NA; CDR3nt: TGTGCCAGCAGTTACTCGCTAGCGATTGGTGAGCAGTTCTTC; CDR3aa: CASSYSLAIGEQFF
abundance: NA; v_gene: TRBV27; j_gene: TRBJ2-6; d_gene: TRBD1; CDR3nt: TGTGCCAGCACCTGGGACAGGGCTGGGGCCAACGTCCTGACTTTC; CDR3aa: CASTWDRAGANVLTF
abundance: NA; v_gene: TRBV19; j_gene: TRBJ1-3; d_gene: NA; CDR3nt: TGTGCCAGTAGTAATCAGGGAACTGGAAACACCATATATTTT; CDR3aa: CASSNQGTGNTIYF
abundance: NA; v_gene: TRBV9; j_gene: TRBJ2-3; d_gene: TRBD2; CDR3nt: TGTGCCAGCAGCGTAGCGCCTCGACTAGCTGGGGATACGCAGTATTTT; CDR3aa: CASSVAPRLAGDTQYF
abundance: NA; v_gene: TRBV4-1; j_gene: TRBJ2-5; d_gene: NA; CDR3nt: TGCGCCAGCAGCCAAGAACAGGGCCACCAAGAGACCCAGTACTTC; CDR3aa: CASSQEQGHQETQYF
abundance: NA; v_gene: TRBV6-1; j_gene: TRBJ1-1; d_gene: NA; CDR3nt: TGTGCCAGCATAGCCGAGGGCTTGAACACTGAAGCTTTCTTT; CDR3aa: CASIAEGLNTEAFF
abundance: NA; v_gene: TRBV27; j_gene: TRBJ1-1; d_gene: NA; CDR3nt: TGTGCCAGCAGCCCAGCCGGGTGGGCTGAAGCTTTCTTT; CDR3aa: CASSPAGWAEAFF
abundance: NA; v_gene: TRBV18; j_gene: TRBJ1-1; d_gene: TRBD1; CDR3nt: TGTGCCAGCTCACCGAAGGGGGCGCCGGACACTGAAGCTTTCTTT; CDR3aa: CASSPKGAPDTEAFF
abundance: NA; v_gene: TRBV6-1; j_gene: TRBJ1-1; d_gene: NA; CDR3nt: TGTGCCAGCAGTGAAAAAGCGATCCAGGGAGCTTTCTTT; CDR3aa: CASSEKAIQGAFF
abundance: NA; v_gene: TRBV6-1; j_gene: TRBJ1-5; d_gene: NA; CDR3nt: TGTGCCAGCAACGTCAAGGGGCGTCAGCCCCAGCATTTT; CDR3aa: CASNVKGRQPQHF
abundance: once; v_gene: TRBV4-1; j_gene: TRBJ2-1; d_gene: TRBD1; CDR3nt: TGCGCCAGCAGCCCACCGGGGACAGGGGATCAATTGGTTAATAATGAGCAGTTCTTC; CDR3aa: CASSPPGTGDQLVNNEQFF
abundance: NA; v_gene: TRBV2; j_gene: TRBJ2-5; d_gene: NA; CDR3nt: TGTGCCAGCTCGACTAGCCAAGAGACCCAGTACTTC; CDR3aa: CASSTSQETQYF
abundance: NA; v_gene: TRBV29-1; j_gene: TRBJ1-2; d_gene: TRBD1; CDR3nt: TGCAGCGTGGGGGACAGGGAAGTCTATGGCTACACCTTC; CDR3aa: CSVGDREVYGYTF
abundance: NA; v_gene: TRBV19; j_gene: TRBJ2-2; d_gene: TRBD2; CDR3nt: TGTGCCAGTAGCCCCGCCTCCGGACTAGCGGGAAACACCGGGGAGCTGTTTTTT; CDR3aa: CASSPASGLAGNTGELFF
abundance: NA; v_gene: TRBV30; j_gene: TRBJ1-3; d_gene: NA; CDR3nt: TGTGCCTGGAGGACGCAGGCTGGAAACACCATATATTTT; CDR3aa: CAWRTQAGNTIYF
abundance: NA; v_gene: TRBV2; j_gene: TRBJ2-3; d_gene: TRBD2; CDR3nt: TGTGCCAGCAGTGGGAACGGGGGGGCCCCGCAGTATTTT; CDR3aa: CASSGNGGAPQYF
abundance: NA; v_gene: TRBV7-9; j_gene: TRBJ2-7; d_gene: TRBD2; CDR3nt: TGTGCCAGCAGCTATAGCGGGAGGGCCACTGGAGAGCAGTACTTC; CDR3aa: CASSYSGRATGEQYF
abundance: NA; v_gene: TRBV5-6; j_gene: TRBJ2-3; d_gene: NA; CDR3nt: TGTGCCAGCAGCTTAGCGAGAGGGGATACGCAGTATTTT; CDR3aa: CASSLARGDTQYF
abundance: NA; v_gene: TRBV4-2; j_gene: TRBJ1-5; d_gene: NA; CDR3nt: TGTGCCAGCAGCCAAGATGGGGGGGGGACCAATCAGCCCCAGCATTTT; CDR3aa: CASSQDGGGTNQPQHF
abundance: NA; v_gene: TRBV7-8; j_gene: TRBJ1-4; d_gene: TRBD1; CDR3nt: TGTGCCAGCAGCTTAGGGGGCAGGGGGAAGAAAATAGCAACTAATGAAAAACTGTTTTTT; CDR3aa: CASSLGGRGKKIATNEKLFF
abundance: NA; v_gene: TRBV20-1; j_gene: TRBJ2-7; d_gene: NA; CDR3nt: TGCAGTGCTAGGCGGGACTACGAGCAGTACTTC; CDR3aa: CSARRDYEQYF
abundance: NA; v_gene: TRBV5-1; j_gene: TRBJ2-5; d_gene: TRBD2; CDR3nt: TGCGCCAGCAGCTTAGGACTAGCGGGAGCGAATTTGGAGACCCAGTACTTC; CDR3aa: CASSLGLAGANLETQYF
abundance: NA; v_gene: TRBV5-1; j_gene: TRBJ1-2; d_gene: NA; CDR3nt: TGCGCCAGCAGCTTGGGGGGAGCCTATGGCTACACCTTC; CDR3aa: CASSLGGAYGYTF